These 25 T cell receptor beta chains came from one sample sequenced in a study of blood T cell repertoires in COVID-19. Assay used: immunoSEQ multiplex PCR; TCRdb lists only in-frame clones, some missing. The table lists 160,000 or so clones, roughly 78% of them singletons, with about 7.8% in the top ten. The sample comprised peripheral blood. The source of these receptors is a woman aged 55-70 years with COVID-19, enrolled during active disease.

CDR3 bases: TGTGCCAGTAGTATGGGGACAAACAATCAGCCCCAGCATTTT. Translated: CASSMGTNNQPQHF. V and J are TRBV19 and TRBJ1-5, with a possible D match to TRBD1 (6 bases). Germline V gene sequence: CDR1 LNHDA, CDR2 SQIVND (reference sequence). Trimming stripped 3 bases from V and 3 bases from J, with 9 bases between. The CDR3 loop spans 14 amino acids.

The V gene is TRBV4-3, the J gene TRBJ1-5, with D unresolved. Deletions cut 5 bases from V and 4 bases from J, with 12 bases between. Germline V gene sequence: CDR1 LGHNA, CDR2 YSLEER. The CDR3 contains 14 residues. The DNA of the CDR3 is TGCGCCAGCAGCGAGGGTCGGAGAAATCAGCCCCAGCATTTT. It is translated as CASSEGRRNQPQHF.

The V gene is TRBV7-2, the J gene TRBJ1-2; D perhaps matches TRBD1 (6 bases). This CDR3 is built from 14 residues. Germline CDR1 and CDR2: SGHTA and FQGNSA. Trimming left V 5 bases short and J 5 bases short, with 15 bases between. The CDR3 loop is CASSPRDRFYGYTF. The CDR3 DNA reads TGTGCCAGCAGCCCCCGCGACAGGTTTTATGGCTACACCTTC. Complete variable domain (other parts from reference TRBV7-2 and TRBJ1-2): GAGVSQSPSNKVTEKGKDVELRCDPISGHTALYWYRQSLGQGLEFLIYFQGNSAPDKSGLPSDRFSAERTGGSVSTLTIQRTQQEDSAVYLCASSPRDRFYGYTFGSGTRLTVV.

The chain combines TRBV6-1 with TRBJ1-1; the D is unclear. The V gene's germline CDR1 is MNHNS and CDR2 SASEGT. V was trimmed by 3 bases and J by 10 bases, leaving 15 bases between them. This CDR3 comprises 13 residues. The CDR3 region is CASSDTRVTLAFF. As DNA, the CDR3 is TGTGCCAGCAGTGATACGAGGGTAACTCTAGCTTTCTTT.

The CDR3 region is CSVARRDSGNTIYF. The CDR3 DNA follows: TGCAGCGTCGCCCGACGGGACTCTGGAAACACCATATATTTT. The rearrangement uses TRBV29-1 and TRBJ1-3; D remains ambiguous. The CDR3 spans 14 residues. V dropped 6 bases and J dropped 0 bases, with 12 bases sitting between them. CDR1 is SQVTM, CDR2 ANQGSEA, per germline.

The chain has TRBV12-3 or TRBV12-4 and TRBJ1-1; D ambiguous. This CDR3 has 13 residues. Trimming removed 5 bases from V and 3 bases from J, with 10 bases in between. The CDR3 coding sequence is TGTGCCAGCAGTCCGCAACGGGACACTGAAGCTTTCTTT. Amino acid sequence: CASSPQRDTEAFF.

The chain's CDR3 is CASSPTGGLTYEQYF. The DNA for the CDR3 is TGCGCCAGCAGCCCTACAGGTGGTTTGACCTACGAGCAGTACTTC. The V and J genes are TRBV4-1 and TRBJ2-7; weak D call: TRBD1 (5 bases). Trimming stripped 4 bases from V and 2 bases from J, with 15 bases between. The CDR3 is 15 residues long. CDR1 MGHRA and CDR2 YSYEKL come from the germline V gene.

This chain connects TRBV28 to TRBJ1-1; 7 positions match TRBD1. CDR3 length: 14 residues. The germline gives CDR1 MDHEN, CDR2 SYDVKM. V was pared by 4 bases and J by 5 bases, with 7 bases of the junction left unmatched. The CDR3 loop is CASSSPTGPTEAFF. CDR3 nucleotides: TGTGCCAGCAGTTCGCCGACAGGGCCAACTGAAGCTTTCTTT.

J is TRBJ2-3 and V is TRBV24-1; 9 nucleotides agree with TRBD2. The CDR3 is 18 residues long. Trimming at V came to 0 bases and at J to 4 bases, leaving 10 bases not matched to a gene. CDR1 and CDR2 (germline): KGHDR, SFDVKD. CDR3 nucleotide sequence: TGTGCCACCAGTGATTTGCAGGGTTTAGCGGGAGCAGCAGATACGCAGTATTTT. Its protein is CATSDLQGLAGAADTQYF.

The chain is built from TRBV19 and TRBJ2-5; 8 bases are a match to TRBD1. J was trimmed by 5 bases and V by 0 bases; bases with no gene match: 8. CDR3 size: 16 residues. Germline loops: CDR1 LNHDA, CDR2 SQIVND (reference sequence). The CDR3 reads CASSIDLRTGLETQYF. Written as DNA, the CDR3 is TGTGCCAGTAGTATAGATCTTAGGACAGGGTTGGAGACCCAGTACTTC.

This clone was seen only once. The chain recombines TRBV6-5 with TRBJ2-5; TRBD1 might be the D (6 bases). Deletions cut 7 bases from V and 9 bases from J, with 18 bases between. This CDR3 region has 13 residues. In germline, CDR1 is MNHEY, CDR2 SVGAGI. CDR3 in DNA: TGTGCCAGCACCCACACAGGGAATCAGGCCCAGTACTTC. As protein: CASTHTGNQAQYF.

The chain uses TRBV28 and TRBJ2-2; TRBD2 aligns across 15 bases. The length of the CDR3 is 17 residues. With 5 bases clipped from V and 3 bases from J, the junction kept 4 bases outside the gene matches. Per germline, CDR1 MDHEN and CDR2 SYDVKM. The CDR3 DNA reads TGTGCCAGCAGTGGGACTAGCGGGAGGCCGGACACCGGGGAGCTGTTTTTT. Its translation is CASSGTSGRPDTGELFF. Drawing the rest from reference TRBV28 and TRBJ2-2, the complete variable domain is DVKVTQSSRYLVKRTGEKVFLECVQDMDHENMFWYRQDPGLGLRLIYFSYDVKMKEKGDIPEGYSVSREKKERFSLILESASTNQTSMYLCASSGTSGRPDTGELFFGEGSRLTVL.

This sequence joins TRBV19 and TRBJ1-5, with TRBD1 matching over 7 bases. The V and J ends lost 8 bases and 2 bases, in that order; junction bases with no gene match: 12. This CDR3 region has 16 residues. Germline CDR1 reads LNHDA; CDR2 reads SQIVND (reference sequence). The DNA for the CDR3 is TGTGCCAGTTCACCGAGGGGGCGCGATCGCAATCAGCCCCAGCATTTT. Residues: CASSPRGRDRNQPQHF.

The chain couples TRBV7-3 to TRBJ2-5; D unresolved. This CDR3 region has 14 residues. V was clipped by 0 bases and J by 2 bases, with 7 bases between them. Germline V gives CDR1 SGHTA, CDR2 FQGTGA. The CDR3 coding sequence is TGTGCCAGCAGCTTAACGGCGGCTCAAGAGACCCAGTACTTC. Amino acids: CASSLTAAQETQYF.

The chain employs TRBV6-2 or TRBV6-3 and TRBJ1-4; the D is unclear. Germline loops: CDR1 MNHEY, CDR2 SVGEGT. Trimming removed 5 bases from V and 10 bases from J, with 8 bases in between. This CDR3 has 11 amino acids. The CDR3 region is CASSPSRKLFF. The CDR3 nucleotides read TGTGCCAGCAGTCCCAGTCGAAAACTGTTTTTT.

The V and J genes are TRBV9 and TRBJ2-2; 10 positions agree with TRBD2. Per the germline V gene, CDR1 is SGDLS and CDR2 is YYNGEE. This CDR3 is built from 17 residues. After removal of 0 bases from V and 4 bases from J, the junction contained 6 bases not matched to a gene. CDR3 bases: TGTGCCAGCAGCGTAGCGGGTAGCGGGGGGCTCACCGGGGAGCTGTTTTTT. Protein product: CASSVAGSGGLTGELFF.

The CDR3 spells CASSQDVSLAGGSYEQYF. The CDR3 nucleotides read TGCGCCAGCAGCCAAGATGTGTCTCTAGCGGGAGGCTCCTACGAGCAGTACTTC. This chain joins TRBV4-3 and TRBJ2-7; 11 bases map to TRBD2. The CDR3 has 18 amino acids. Unmatched junction bases numbered 7, after V lost 0 bases and J lost 0 bases. Germline CDR1 LGHNA, CDR2 YSLEER.

The sample holds one count of this clone. The chain joins TRBV7-2 to TRBJ2-3, with D possibly being TRBD1 (6 bases). The germline gives CDR1 SGHTA, CDR2 FQGNSA. The CDR3 sequence is 15 residues long. The V and J ends lost 2 bases and 3 bases respectively, with 12 bases between them. The CDR3 region is CASSLRGQRTDTQYF. In DNA form, the CDR3 reads TGTGCCAGCAGCTTACGAGGACAGCGGACAGATACGCAGTATTTT.

V and J are TRBV10-1 and TRBJ2-5; 9 positions match TRBD1. This CDR3 comprises 14 residues. Germline CDR1 reads WNHNN; CDR2 reads SYGVQD (reference sequence). J gave up 1 base and V 5 bases, and 2 bases lay outside the gene matches. Here the CDR3 DNA reads TGCGCCAGCAGTACAGGGGGCCCCCAAGAGACCCAGTACTTC. Its translation is CASSTGGPQETQYF.

This clone was observed at least ten times. The chain employs TRBV19 and TRBJ2-2, with D maybe TRBD2 (6 bases). V was clipped by 8 bases and J by 2 bases, with 9 bases between them. Germline CDR1 LNHDA, CDR2 SQIVND (reference sequence). The CDR3 runs to 13 residues. CDR3 amino acids: CASEGLNTGELFF. For the CDR3, the DNA is TGTGCCAGTGAGGGACTTAACACCGGGGAGCTGTTTTTT.

This clone has more than one count but fewer than ten. The gene calls are TRBV11-3 and TRBJ2-1, with 7 bases that match TRBD2. Germline V CDR1 and CDR2: SGHNT, YENEEA. The CDR3 length is 16 residues. Trimming cost V 1 base and J 4 bases; bases outside gene matches: 7. This chain's CDR3 is CASSLGGGSWYNEQFF. In DNA, the CDR3 is TGTGCCAGCAGCTTAGGGGGGGGAAGTTGGTACAATGAGCAGTTCTTC.

This chain connects TRBV28 to TRBJ2-5; TRBD1 agrees at 8 bases. Looked up from germline, CDR1 is MDHEN and CDR2 is SYDVKM. This CDR3 has 13 amino acids. The V segment lost 8 bases and the J segment 4 bases; nucleotides outside the gene matches: 6. This CDR3 reads CASRTQGAETQYF. CDR3 DNA: TGTGCCAGCCGAACTCAGGGGGCAGAGACCCAGTACTTC.

The chain is built from TRBV5-4 and TRBJ1-4; tentative D call: TRBD1 (6 bases). Trimming pared 4 bases from V and 4 bases from J, leaving 11 bases between. The germline gives CDR1 SGHNT, CDR2 YYREEE (reference sequence). CDR3 length: 14 residues. The DNA for the CDR3 is TGTGCCAGCAGCCTGGACAGTGATAATGAAAAACTGTTTTTT. Its protein product is CASSLDSDNEKLFF. Full variable domain (missing parts from reference TRBV5-4 and TRBJ1-4): ETGVTQSPTHLIKTRGQQVTLRCSSQSGHNTVSWYQQALGQGPQFIFQYYREEENGRGNFPPRFSGLQFPNYSSELNVNALELDDSALYLCASSLDSDNEKLFFGSGTQLSVL.

The V and J genes are TRBV15 and TRBJ2-3; TRBD1 matches at 8 bases. CDR3 length: 16 residues. With 7 bases clipped from V and 6 bases from J, the junction kept 15 bases outside the gene matches. Germline CDR1 LNHNV, CDR2 YYDKDF (reference sequence). The CDR3 nucleotides are TGTGCCACCACCGCGACAGGGGAAACTCTTTCCGATACGCAGTATTTT. Translation gives CATTATGETLSDTQYF.

V gene TRBV19 combines with J gene TRBJ2-2; D not resolved. V was pared by 6 bases and J by 4 bases, with 6 bases between. The CDR3 length is 12 residues. CDR1 and CDR2 (germline): LNHDA, SQIVND (reference sequence). DNA for the CDR3: TGTGCCAGTAGGGGCCCCACCGGGGAGCTGTTTTTT. Residues: CASRGPTGELFF.